Listed below are T cell receptor beta chains from one sample, sequenced in a study of OX40 agonist ivuxolimab in advanced cancers. Assay: immunoSEQ multiplex PCR; the TCRdb copy retains only in-frame clones and omits some. In the table there are under 85,000 clones, approximately 86% of which are singletons. Specimen: CD4+ or CD8+ T cells sorted from blood, collected in a trial of the OX40 agonist ivuxolimab. All receptors derive from an adult with an advanced solid tumor such as melanoma, head and neck, liver or kidney cancer. Both conserved end residues are part of each CDR3. A D gene is named only where the DNA matches it firmly. Clone size is not always given. Where it is, it says once, few, many or a class for expanded clones.

j_call clone_size d_call v_call cdr3_aa cdr3_nt
TRBJ1-1 medium-sized . TRBV7-2 CASSFSVNTEAFF TGTGCCAGCAGCTTTTCGGTGAACACTGAAGCTTTCTTT
TRBJ2-2 . . TRBV7-3 CASSLIRGNTGELFF TGTGCCAGCAGCTTAATCAGGGGCAACACCGGGGAGCTGTTTTTT
TRBJ2-1 . TRBD1 TRBV7-9 CASSQRGLPNEQFF TGTGCCAGCAGCCAGAGGGGGCTACCCAATGAGCAGTTCTTC
TRBJ1-5 medium-sized . TRBV19 CASSMSGRGNQPQHF TGTGCCAGTAGTATGTCGGGCCGGGGCAATCAGCCCCAGCATTTT
TRBJ2-3 . . TRBV9 CASSPQTGSSTDTQYF TGTGCCAGCAGCCCCCAGACAGGATCTAGCACAGATACGCAGTATTTT
TRBJ2-7 . TRBD1 TRBV7-3 CASSPQGWSEQYF TGTGCCAGCAGCCCACAGGGGTGGTCCGAGCAGTACTTC
TRBJ2-5 . TRBD2 TRBV6-1 CASSESGGLAADLYQETQYF TGTGCCAGCAGTGAATCGGGGGGACTAGCCGCCGACTTGTACCAAGAGACCCAGTACTTC
TRBJ1-5 . . TRBV6-5 CASSYESQPQHF TGTGCCAGCAGTTACGAGAGTCAGCCCCAGCATTTT
TRBJ2-1 . TRBD2 TRBV7-3 CASSAGLAEYNEQFF TGTGCCAGCAGCGCGGGACTAGCGGAGTACAATGAGCAGTTCTTC
TRBJ1-1 . . TRBV29-1 CSVVGGKVWNTEAFF TGCAGCGTTGTTGGAGGGAAGGTTTGGAACACTGAAGCTTTCTTT
TRBJ2-5 . TRBD2 TRBV15 CATSRGLADQETQYF TGTGCCACCAGCAGAGGACTAGCGGACCAAGAGACCCAGTACTTC
TRBJ2-2 . TRBD1 TRBV28 CASLGRQGKGGELFF TGTGCCAGCTTGGGTCGACAGGGGAAAGGTGGGGAGCTGTTTTTT
TRBJ2-1 . . TRBV11-3 CASSLSWDTSNEQFF TGTGCCAGCAGCTTAAGTTGGGACACATCAAATGAGCAGTTCTTC
TRBJ2-2 . TRBD1 TRBV29-1 CSVGSSGQGIGELFF TGCAGCGTGGGGAGCTCGGGACAGGGTATCGGGGAGCTGTTTTTT
TRBJ1-6 . . TRBV10-2 CASSYQGENSPLHF TGCGCCAGCAGTTATCAAGGGGAAAATTCACCCCTCCACTTT
TRBJ2-7 . TRBD1 TRBV5-1 CASSKDRVYEQYF TGCGCCAGCAGCAAGGACAGGGTTTACGAGCAGTACTTC
TRBJ2-1 . TRBD1 TRBV5-1 CASSFGDRDYNEQFF TGCGCCAGCAGCTTCGGGGACAGGGATTACAATGAGCAGTTCTTC
TRBJ1-1 . . TRBV5-4 CASRYGAMNTEAFF TGTGCCAGCAGATATGGTGCAATGAACACTGAAGCTTTCTTT
TRBJ2-4 . TRBD1 TRBV5-6 CASSNWGQAGNIQYF TGTGCCAGCAGCAACTGGGGACAGGCGGGGAACATTCAGTACTTC
TRBJ2-5 . . TRBV11-1 CASSLNQPQETQYF TGTGCCAGCAGCTTAAATCAGCCTCAAGAGACCCAGTACTTC
TRBJ1-3 . . TRBV9 CASSVGVLEGAGNTIYF TGTGCCAGCAGCGTAGGGGTTTTGGAGGGGGCTGGAAACACCATATATTTT
TRBJ2-5 . . TRBV6-5 CASSERGLRETQYF TGTGCCAGCAGTGAACGGGGTCTTCGGGAGACCCAGTACTTC
TRBJ1-2 . . TRBV19 CASSLGVLGYTF TGTGCCAGTAGTTTGGGGGTTCTTGGCTACACCTTC
TRBJ2-1 once . TRBV2 CASSEGTSKQFF TGTGCCAGCAGTGAAGGAACTAGTAAGCAGTTCTTC
TRBJ2-7 . . TRBV5-1 CASSLGLRGIGYEQYF TGCGCCAGCAGCTTGGGGCTCAGGGGTATCGGTTACGAGCAGTACTTC
TRBJ2-2 . TRBD2 TRBV15 CATSRGLREGRTGELFF TGTGCCACCAGCAGAGGTCTGCGGGAGGGACGAACCGGGGAGCTGTTTTTT
TRBJ2-2 few . TRBV9 CASSVGRGGELFF TGTGCCAGCAGCGTAGGCAGGGGAGGGGAGCTGTTTTTT
TRBJ1-2 . . TRBV10-1 CASSESGRGIEGYTF TGCGCCAGCAGTGAGTCCGGCAGGGGAATAGAGGGCTACACCTTC
TRBJ2-7 once . TRBV18 CASSPRAIDTYEQYF TGTGCCAGCTCACCAAGGGCGATTGATACCTACGAGCAGTACTTC
TRBJ2-1 . . TRBV5-6 CASSLRRSLAYHNEQFF TGTGCCAGCAGCTTGAGGCGGTCCCTAGCATATCACAATGAGCAGTTCTTC
TRBJ1-1 . . TRBV2 CASSARDTAFF TGTGCCAGCAGTGCCCGGGACACGGCTTTCTTT
TRBJ2-4 . TRBD2 TRBV4-1 CASSRTTSERAKNIQYF TGCGCCAGCAGCCGAACAACTAGCGAGAGAGCCAAAAACATTCAGTACTTC
TRBJ2-3 . TRBD1 TRBV30 CAWVPGQARGTQYF TGTGCCTGGGTCCCGGGACAGGCACGGGGTACGCAGTATTTT